The T cell receptor beta chain under discussion was sequenced for a study of blood T cell repertoires in COVID-19. Study summary: Samples came from the United States, Italy and Spain, spanning acute and convalescent COVID-19. T cells, B-cell-depleted T cells, or PBMCs provided the cDNA or gDNA that served as material.

Authors' processing steps: Reference gene primer amplification gave estimated nucleated cell counts. Clones were read by immunoSEQ multiplex PCR, and TCRdb kept only the in-frame ones, dropping some. The V and J calls and clone size are taken from that table; D and trimming were inferred from the DNA. The data show roughly 140,000 clones, approximately 84% seen once. The CDR3 covers 19 residues. The V gene's germline CDR1 is LNHDA and CDR2 SQIVND (reference sequence). V trimming: 4 bases; J trimming: 11 bases; junction bases outside the gene matches: 21. The chain uses TRBV19 and TRBJ2-3; TRBD2 matches 13 bases. The source is an older woman with acute or convalescent COVID-19. Sequencing input: peripheral blood. The CDR3 sequence: CASSTPGGGTSGKVGMQYF. CDR3 DNA: TGTGCCAGTAGTACGCCCGGAGGGGGGACTAGCGGGAAGGTGGGGATGCAGTATTTT.